This is a list of T cell receptor beta chains from one sample in a study of blood T cell repertoires in COVID-19. Libraries were prepared by immunoSEQ multiplex PCR; TCRdb keeps only in-frame clonotypes and omits some of them. This sample carries about 180,000 clones, about 85% of them seen once, and the ten largest clones take 15% to 20%. The sample was peripheral blood. These receptors all come from a person aged 65-85 years with COVID-19, enrolled during active disease. Each CDR3 is given with its conserved first and last residue. Fields, in order: J gene, V gene, D gene, clone size, CDR3 protein, CDR3 DNA. D genes are given only for firm matches. Some rows have no size entry. The others give once, few or many, or a class for an expanded clone.

j_gene: TRBJ2-2; v_gene: TRBV18; d_gene: TRBD1; abundance: .; CDR3aa: CASSPTGTTGTGELFF; CDR3nt: TGTGCCAGCTCACCGACAGGGACCACAGGGACCGGGGAGCTGTTTTTT
j_gene: TRBJ2-1; v_gene: TRBV12-3/TRBV12-4; d_gene: .; abundance: .; CDR3aa: CASSLGGDEQFF; CDR3nt: TGTGCCAGCAGTTTGGGGGGTGATGAGCAGTTCTTC
j_gene: TRBJ2-1; v_gene: TRBV28; d_gene: TRBD2; abundance: once; CDR3aa: CASSPASGREQFF; CDR3nt: TGTGCCAGCAGCCCGGCTAGCGGGAGGGAACAGTTCTTC
j_gene: TRBJ2-2; v_gene: TRBV7-2; d_gene: TRBD1; abundance: .; CDR3aa: CATPSSVSGTGVTGELFF; CDR3nt: TGTGCCACCCCTTCCTCCGTTTCCGGGACAGGGGTAACCGGGGAGCTGTTTTTT
j_gene: TRBJ2-3; v_gene: TRBV20-1; d_gene: .; abundance: .; CDR3aa: CSASPVDTQYF; CDR3nt: TGCAGTGCTAGCCCCGTAGATACGCAGTATTTT
j_gene: TRBJ2-7; v_gene: TRBV7-3; d_gene: TRBD1; abundance: .; CDR3aa: CASSLNGQGAHEQYF; CDR3nt: TGTGCCAGCAGCTTAAACGGACAGGGGGCCCACGAGCAGTACTTC
j_gene: TRBJ1-1; v_gene: TRBV5-1; d_gene: .; abundance: .; CDR3aa: CASSLKGDTEAFF; CDR3nt: TGCGCCAGCAGCTTGAAGGGGGACACTGAAGCTTTCTTT
j_gene: TRBJ2-5; v_gene: TRBV19; d_gene: TRBD1; abundance: .; CDR3aa: CASSMTGTNQETQYF; CDR3nt: TGTGCCAGTAGTATGACAGGGACCAACCAAGAGACCCAGTACTTC
j_gene: TRBJ2-7; v_gene: TRBV3-1/TRBV3-2; d_gene: .; abundance: .; CDR3aa: CASSQDPGAGEQYF; CDR3nt: TGTGCCAGCAGCCAAGATCCCGGGGCGGGAGAGCAGTACTTC
j_gene: TRBJ2-1; v_gene: TRBV12-3/TRBV12-4; d_gene: TRBD1; abundance: once; CDR3aa: CASIGDSYNEQFF; CDR3nt: TGTGCCAGCATTGGGGACAGTTACAATGAGCAGTTCTTC
j_gene: TRBJ1-1; v_gene: TRBV11-1; d_gene: .; abundance: .; CDR3aa: CASSRGENTEAFF; CDR3nt: TGTGCCAGCAGTCGCGGGGAGAACACTGAAGCTTTCTTT
j_gene: TRBJ2-2; v_gene: TRBV5-4; d_gene: TRBD1; abundance: .; CDR3aa: CASRQRTGAFAGELFF; CDR3nt: TGTGCCAGCAGACAACGGACAGGGGCCTTCGCCGGGGAGCTGTTTTTT
j_gene: TRBJ2-1; v_gene: TRBV5-5; d_gene: TRBD2; abundance: once; CDR3aa: CASSLRTSGGAGYPFF; CDR3nt: TGTGCCAGCAGCTTGCGGACTAGCGGGGGGGCCGGGTATCCGTTCTTC
j_gene: TRBJ1-5; v_gene: TRBV7-9; d_gene: .; abundance: .; CDR3aa: CASSPNSNQPQHF; CDR3nt: TGTGCCAGCAGCCCAAATAGCAATCAGCCCCAGCATTTT
j_gene: TRBJ2-1; v_gene: TRBV5-1; d_gene: TRBD2; abundance: once; CDR3aa: CASSQGPGLVLNEQFF; CDR3nt: TGCGCCAGCAGCCAGGGCCCGGGACTAGTCCTCAATGAGCAGTTCTTC
j_gene: TRBJ1-5; v_gene: TRBV3-1/TRBV3-2; d_gene: .; abundance: .; CDR3aa: CASSLSWPPQGPQHF; CDR3nt: TGTGCCAGCAGTCTAAGCTGGCCACCCCAGGGGCCCCAGCATTTT
j_gene: TRBJ2-1; v_gene: TRBV3-1/TRBV3-2; d_gene: .; abundance: .; CDR3aa: CASSQDSGGTARFF; CDR3nt: TGTGCCAGCAGCCAAGATAGCGGCGGGACGGCGCGGTTCTTC
j_gene: TRBJ2-7; v_gene: TRBV6-2/TRBV6-3; d_gene: .; abundance: once; CDR3aa: CASSHLLGHSSYEQYF; CDR3nt: TGTGCCAGCAGTCACCTCTTGGGTCACAGCTCCTACGAGCAGTACTTC
j_gene: TRBJ1-2; v_gene: TRBV6-2/TRBV6-3; d_gene: TRBD1; abundance: .; CDR3aa: CASSYTDRGRIYGYTF; CDR3nt: TGTGCCAGCAGTTACACAGACAGGGGGCGCATCTATGGCTACACCTTC
j_gene: TRBJ1-5; v_gene: TRBV4-1; d_gene: .; abundance: .; CDR3aa: CASSLSGVGDQPQHF; CDR3nt: TGCGCCAGCAGCCTTTCCGGGGTGGGAGATCAGCCCCAGCATTTT
j_gene: TRBJ2-7; v_gene: TRBV6-5; d_gene: TRBD1; abundance: .; CDR3aa: CASRATGGAYEQYF; CDR3nt: TGTGCCAGCAGGGCTACAGGGGGTGCCTACGAGCAGTACTTC
j_gene: TRBJ2-7; v_gene: TRBV28; d_gene: TRBD2; abundance: .; CDR3aa: CASSFTGRASYEQYF; CDR3nt: TGTGCCAGCAGTTTCACGGGGAGGGCTTCCTACGAGCAGTACTTC
j_gene: TRBJ1-5; v_gene: TRBV28; d_gene: TRBD1; abundance: .; CDR3aa: CASSKQGTDQPQHF; CDR3nt: TGTGCCAGCAGTAAACAGGGGACGGATCAGCCCCAGCATTTT
j_gene: TRBJ2-7; v_gene: TRBV5-1; d_gene: .; abundance: .; CDR3aa: CASSLASFYEQYF; CDR3nt: TGCGCCAGCAGCTTGGCCAGTTTCTACGAGCAGTACTTC
j_gene: TRBJ1-5; v_gene: TRBV4-1; d_gene: TRBD1; abundance: .; CDR3aa: CASNQGQGVGQPQHF; CDR3nt: TGCGCCAGCAACCAAGGACAGGGGGTCGGTCAGCCCCAGCATTTT
j_gene: TRBJ2-7; v_gene: TRBV10-3; d_gene: .; abundance: .; CDR3aa: CAISEFLAIYEQYF; CDR3nt: TGTGCCATCAGTGAGTTTCTAGCAATCTACGAGCAGTACTTC
j_gene: TRBJ2-1; v_gene: TRBV21-1; d_gene: .; abundance: .; CDR3aa: CASTPGLAVLEQFF; CDR3nt: TGTGCCAGCACCCCGGGACTAGCGGTCCTTGAGCAGTTCTTC
j_gene: TRBJ2-5; v_gene: TRBV2; d_gene: TRBD1; abundance: .; CDR3aa: CASSDQTGGGSETQYF; CDR3nt: TGTGCCAGCAGTGATCAGACAGGGGGCGGGTCAGAGACCCAGTACTTC
j_gene: TRBJ2-3; v_gene: TRBV7-3; d_gene: TRBD2; abundance: .; CDR3aa: CASSPSGGTDTQYF; CDR3nt: TGTGCCAGCAGCCCTAGCGGGGGAACAGATACGCAGTATTTT
j_gene: TRBJ1-4; v_gene: TRBV28; d_gene: TRBD1; abundance: once; CDR3aa: CARDSGQGVEKLFF; CDR3nt: TGTGCCAGGGATAGCGGACAGGGTGTCGAAAAACTGTTTTTT
j_gene: TRBJ2-1; v_gene: TRBV3-1/TRBV3-2; d_gene: TRBD2; abundance: .; CDR3aa: CASLQREGLSNEQFF; CDR3nt: TGTGCCAGCCTACAGCGGGAGGGCCTATCGAATGAGCAGTTCTTC
j_gene: TRBJ2-2; v_gene: TRBV27; d_gene: TRBD2; abundance: .; CDR3aa: CASSSPAGVATGELFF; CDR3nt: TGTGCCAGCAGTTCTCCAGCGGGAGTCGCCACCGGGGAGCTGTTTTTT
j_gene: TRBJ2-5; v_gene: TRBV19; d_gene: TRBD1; abundance: .; CDR3aa: CASSIVQGHQETQYF; CDR3nt: TGTGCCAGTAGTATAGTACAGGGGCACCAAGAGACCCAGTACTTC
j_gene: TRBJ1-3; v_gene: TRBV19; d_gene: TRBD1; abundance: .; CDR3aa: CASSIAGQGASGNTIYF; CDR3nt: TGTGCCAGTAGTATTGCGGGACAGGGAGCCTCTGGAAACACCATATATTTT
j_gene: TRBJ1-3; v_gene: TRBV7-2; d_gene: .; abundance: .; CDR3aa: CASSFPGSRNTIYF; CDR3nt: TGTGCCAGCAGCTTCCCGGGATCACGAAACACCATATATTTT
j_gene: TRBJ2-1; v_gene: TRBV6-2/TRBV6-3; d_gene: .; abundance: once; CDR3aa: CASSLTGLGNEQFF; CDR3nt: TGTGCCAGCAGTTTGACAGGTTTAGGGAATGAGCAGTTCTTC